This entry lists 11 T cell receptor beta chains sequenced from one sample in a study of T cell responses to AZD1222 COVID-19 vaccine. Method: immunoSEQ multiplex PCR; TCRdb's copy keeps in-frame clones and lacks some. The sample contains some 170,000 clones, around nine tenths of which appear only once. Sequenced material: peripheral blood, taken on day 0 of AZD1222 vaccination. These receptors all stem from an adult in good health.

V usage is TRBV12-3 or TRBV12-4 and J usage is TRBJ2-7, with TRBD1 identical over 8 bases. This CDR3 is built from 13 residues. Losses at the gene ends were 3 bases for V and 3 bases for J; bases not matched to a gene: 1. The CDR3 loop is CASSFGQGYEQYF. The CDR3 nucleotides read TGTGCCAGCAGTTTCGGACAGGGCTACGAGCAGTACTTC.

V gene TRBV5-4 combines with J gene TRBJ2-1; D ambiguous. The V end lost 2 bases, the J end lost 9 bases, and 9 bases lay between the germline ends. CDR1 and CDR2 (germline): SGHNT, YYREEE (reference sequence). This CDR3 region has 12 residues. CDR3 sequence (DNA): TGTGCCAGCAGCTTTGGTGGCAGTGAGCAGTTCTTC. Translation gives CASSFGGSEQFF.

The genes are TRBV28 and TRBJ2-5; unclear D gene. Germline CDR1 is MDHEN and CDR2 is SYDVKM. The CDR3 consists of 14 residues. V lost 9 bases, J lost 4 bases, and 18 bases lay in between. In DNA form, the CDR3 reads TGTGCCAGTAAAATGCGTTATTACGGAGAGACCCAGTACTTC. The encoded protein is CASKMRYYGETQYF.

V usage is TRBV19 and J usage is TRBJ2-5; D unclear. Looked up from germline, CDR1 is LNHDA and CDR2 is SQIVND (reference sequence). This CDR3 has 14 residues. Trimming removed 6 bases at V and 1 base at J, with 12 bases between. The CDR3 loop is CASSPRARQETQYF. The CDR3 nucleotides read TGTGCCAGTAGCCCGAGAGCGCGCCAAGAGACCCAGTACTTC.

V usage is TRBV6-5 and J usage is TRBJ2-7; tentatively, D is TRBD2 (5 bases). Germline CDR1 is MNHEY and CDR2 is SVGAGI. Trimming took off 5 bases at V and 0 bases at J, with 11 bases between the two ends. CDR3 size: 14 residues. In DNA, the CDR3 is TGTGCCAGCAGTCTCGACTACCCCTCCTACGAGCAGTACTTC. Translating gives CASSLDYPSYEQYF.

The J gene is TRBJ1-6, the V gene TRBV5-1, with TRBD1 matching 11 bases. Germline V gene data show CDR1 as SGHRS and CDR2 as YFSETQ. This CDR3 region has 18 residues. Germline trimming cut 5 bases from V and 5 bases from J; bases unmatched to any gene: 12. CDR3 in amino acids: CASSPKGTGGPHNSPLHF. The DNA for the CDR3 is TGCGCCAGCAGTCCCAAGGGGACAGGGGGGCCTCATAATTCACCCCTCCACTTT.

The chain is built from TRBV28 and TRBJ1-1; D remains unclear. The CDR3 is made up of 11 amino acids. The germline V and J ends were trimmed by 3 bases and 5 bases, with 4 bases remaining between them. Germline assignment: CDR1 MDHEN and CDR2 SYDVKM. The CDR3 loop is CASSLGTEAFF. CDR3 DNA: TGTGCCAGCAGTTTGGGGACTGAAGCTTTCTTT.

In nucleotides, the CDR3 is TGTGCCAGGGAGGAAGCGGCCAACACTGAAGCTTTCTTT. Translated, it gives CAREEAANTEAFF. The rearrangement uses TRBV2 and TRBJ1-1, with D hard to call. The V and J ends lost 9 bases and 2 bases respectively, with 13 bases between them. The CDR3 has 13 amino acids. Per germline, CDR1 SNHLY and CDR2 FYNNEI. The variable domain in full, with the rest retrieved from reference TRBV2 and TRBJ1-1, is EPEVTQTPSHQVTQMGQEVILRCVPISNHLYFYWYRQILGQKVEFLVSFYNNEISEKSEIFDDQFSVERPDGSNFTLKIRSTKLEDSAMYFCAREEAANTEAFFGQGTRLTVV.

This sequence joins TRBV12-3 or TRBV12-4 and TRBJ2-3; no clear D gene. Trimming cost V 5 bases and J 5 bases, with 5 bases left between them. The CDR3 runs 11 residues. The CDR3 region has the DNA TGTGCCAGCAGTCCCCGAGATACGCAGTATTTT. Protein: CASSPRDTQYF.

This clone was seen just once. The rearrangement uses TRBV9 and TRBJ2-1; 9 positions agree with TRBD1. The CDR3 runs 17 residues. The ends lost 2 bases at V and 1 base at J; junction bases unmatched: 7. Germline V gives CDR1 SGDLS, CDR2 YYNGEE. CDR3 sequence: CASSVGTGSASYNEQFF. CDR3 nucleotide sequence: TGTGCCAGCAGCGTGGGGACAGGGTCCGCGTCCTACAATGAGCAGTTCTTC.

The genes are TRBV27 and TRBJ2-3; D gene unclear. There are 15 residues in the CDR3. The germline V and J ends were trimmed by 6 bases and 0 bases, with 13 bases remaining between them. Germline CDR1 and CDR2: MNHEY and SMNVEV (reference sequence). The CDR3 sequence: CASRIISSSTDTQYF. Here the CDR3 DNA reads TGTGCCAGCAGGATTATCAGCTCTAGCACAGATACGCAGTATTTT.